This T cell receptor beta chain comes out of a study of cytomegalovirus exposure and HLA in healthy donors. Trimming took off 4 bases at V and 0 bases at J, with 14 bases between the two ends. The CDR3 length is 17 residues. Germline V CDR1 and CDR2: SGHRS, YFSETQ. Each donor was healthy, and each was a bone marrow donor. This clone was counted only a few times. Its antigen is currently unknown. Findings and limits, study-wide: A later analysis linked a missense DCLRE1C variant to TCR beta V- and J-gene trimming. Some TCR beta chains (more than 150 of them) were listed as cytomegalovirus-associated. Accurate predictions that matched the HLA-A and HLA-B alleles of most subjects were reportedly made from TCR beta sequences.

In the PCR, 60 Vbeta and 13 Jbeta primers were used. TCRdb's copy holds only in-frame clones and misses some; the assay was immunoSEQ multiplex PCR. The sample consists of about 110,000 clones, approximately 80% of them appearing once. The origin of this receptor is a woman between 55 and 75 years old in good health and CMV-seropositive. V gene TRBV5-1 combines with J gene TRBJ2-6; D possibly corresponds to TRBD2 (5 bases). The specimen was PBMCs. This CDR3 is CASSAGLHISGANVLTF. Here the CDR3 DNA reads TGCGCCAGCAGCGCCGGACTGCACATCTCTGGGGCCAACGTCCTGACTTTC.